This T cell receptor (beta chain) was documented in a study of Ad26.COV2.S vaccination and SARS-CoV-2 variants. Turning to the study itself: Ad26.COV2.S arm of COV1001 included the donor.

Data came from immunoSEQ multiplex PCR; TCRdb stores just in-frame clones and leaves some out. The data contain 250,000 to 300,000 clones, more than 70% of them singletons. Treatment defined: 15 to 20 received Ad26.COV2.S at low or high dose, single or two shots; about 5 received placebo; per-sample allocation not given. Sampling was performed 63 days after the first vaccine or placebo injection. Donation came from an adult in Boston who was aged 18-55 years. Sample: peripheral blood, taken in a trial of Ad26.COV2.S vaccine versus placebo. The sequence was collected from a person between 18 and 65 years old who received the Ad26.COV2.S COVID-19 vaccine or a placebo.

CDR3 sequence reads: CAISAGTSGSTSTDTQYF. For the CDR3, the DNA is TGTGCCATCAGTGCGGGGACTAGCGGGAGCACGAGCACAGATACGCAGTATTTT. The V gene is TRBV10-3, the J gene TRBJ2-3; 14 bases are a match to TRBD2. Germline CDR1 reads ENHRY; CDR2 reads SYGVKD. Trimming took 4 bases from V and 0 from J; bases not matched to a gene: 6. The CDR3 runs to 18 residues.